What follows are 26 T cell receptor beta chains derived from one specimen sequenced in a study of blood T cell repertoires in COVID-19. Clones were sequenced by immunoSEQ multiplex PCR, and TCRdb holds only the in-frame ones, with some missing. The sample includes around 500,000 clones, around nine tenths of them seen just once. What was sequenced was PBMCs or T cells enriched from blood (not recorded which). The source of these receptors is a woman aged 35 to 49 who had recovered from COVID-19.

CDR3 DNA sequence: TGTGCCTGGGGCAGTGATCAGCCCCAGCATTTT. It translates to CAWGSDQPQHF. The chain uses TRBV30 and TRBJ1-5; D gene unclear. The CDR3 sequence is 11 residues long. Trimming pared 5 bases from V and 5 bases from J, leaving 7 bases between. Germline values: CDR1 GTSNPN, CDR2 SVGIG (reference sequence).

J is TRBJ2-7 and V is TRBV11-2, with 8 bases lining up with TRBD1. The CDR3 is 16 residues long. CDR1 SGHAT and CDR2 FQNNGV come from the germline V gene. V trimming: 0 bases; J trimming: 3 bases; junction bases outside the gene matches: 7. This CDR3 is CASSLDSGGIGYEQYF. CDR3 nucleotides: TGTGCCAGCAGCTTAGATTCAGGGGGCATAGGCTACGAGCAGTACTTC.

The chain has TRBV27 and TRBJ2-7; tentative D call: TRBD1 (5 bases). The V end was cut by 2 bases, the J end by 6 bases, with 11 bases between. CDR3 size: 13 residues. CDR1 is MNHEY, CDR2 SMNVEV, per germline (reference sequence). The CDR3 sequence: CASSLRQNFEQYF. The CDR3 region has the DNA TGTGCCAGCAGTTTACGACAGAACTTCGAGCAGTACTTC.

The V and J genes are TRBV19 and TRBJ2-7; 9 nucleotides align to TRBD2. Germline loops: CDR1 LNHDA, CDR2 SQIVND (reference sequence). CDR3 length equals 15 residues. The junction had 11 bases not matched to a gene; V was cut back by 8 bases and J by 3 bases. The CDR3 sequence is CASPLARSGSYEQYF. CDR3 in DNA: TGTGCCAGTCCTCTAGCCCGTAGCGGGAGCTACGAGCAGTACTTC.

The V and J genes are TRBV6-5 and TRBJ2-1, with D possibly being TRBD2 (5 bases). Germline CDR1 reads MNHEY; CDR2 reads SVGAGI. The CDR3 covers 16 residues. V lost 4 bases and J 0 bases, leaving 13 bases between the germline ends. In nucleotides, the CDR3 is TGTGCCAGCAGTTCTAGGCCACGGGGCTCCTACAATGAGCAGTTCTTC. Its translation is CASSSRPRGSYNEQFF.

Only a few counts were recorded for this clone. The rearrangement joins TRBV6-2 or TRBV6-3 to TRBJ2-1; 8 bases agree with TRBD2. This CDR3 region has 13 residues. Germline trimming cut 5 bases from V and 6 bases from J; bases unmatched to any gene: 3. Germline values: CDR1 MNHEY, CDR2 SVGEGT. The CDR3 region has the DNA TGTGCCAGCAGTCCGGGACTAGGCAATGAGCAGTTCTTC. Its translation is CASSPGLGNEQFF.

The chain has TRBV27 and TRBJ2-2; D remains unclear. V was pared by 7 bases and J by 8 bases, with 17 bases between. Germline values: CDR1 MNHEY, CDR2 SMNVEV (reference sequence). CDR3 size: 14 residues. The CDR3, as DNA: TGTGCCAGCACAGACTCGTTACTATTTGGGGAGCTGTTTTTT. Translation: CASTDSLLFGELFF.

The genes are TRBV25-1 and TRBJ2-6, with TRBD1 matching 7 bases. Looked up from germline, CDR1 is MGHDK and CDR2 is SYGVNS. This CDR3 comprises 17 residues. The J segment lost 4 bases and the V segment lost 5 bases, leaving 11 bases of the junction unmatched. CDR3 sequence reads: CASSHRDSRRGANVLTF. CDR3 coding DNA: TGTGCCAGCAGTCACCGGGACAGCCGACGGGGGGCCAACGTCCTGACTTTC.

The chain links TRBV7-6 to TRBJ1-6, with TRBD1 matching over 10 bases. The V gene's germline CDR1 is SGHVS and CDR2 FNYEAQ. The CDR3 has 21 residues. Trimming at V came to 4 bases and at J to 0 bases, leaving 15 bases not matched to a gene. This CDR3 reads CASSSLSGTGATSSYNSPLHF. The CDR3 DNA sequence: TGTGCCAGCAGCTCTTTAAGCGGGACAGGGGCTACGAGCTCCTATAATTCACCCCTCCACTTT.

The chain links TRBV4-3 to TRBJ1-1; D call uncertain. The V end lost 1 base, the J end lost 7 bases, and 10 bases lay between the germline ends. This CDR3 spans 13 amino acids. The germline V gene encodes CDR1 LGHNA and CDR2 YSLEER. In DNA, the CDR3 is TGCGCCAGCAGCCAAGTTTACGGGAATGAAGCTTTCTTT. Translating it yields CASSQVYGNEAFF.

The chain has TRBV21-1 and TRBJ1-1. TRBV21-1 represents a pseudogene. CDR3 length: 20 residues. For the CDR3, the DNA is TGTGCCAGCAGCAAAGCGACCACGAGGAGACCTGCCACCAAGAACACTGAAGCTTTCTTT. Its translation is CASSKATTRRPATKNTEAFF.

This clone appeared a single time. The CDR3 sequence is CASSLRTENTGELFF. The DNA for the CDR3 is TGCGCCAGCAGCTTGCGTACAGAGAACACCGGGGAGCTGTTTTTT. The genes are TRBV5-1 and TRBJ2-2; no clear D. V was pared by 1 base and J by 1 base, with 8 bases between. The germline V gene encodes CDR1 SGHRS and CDR2 YFSETQ. This CDR3 contains 15 residues.

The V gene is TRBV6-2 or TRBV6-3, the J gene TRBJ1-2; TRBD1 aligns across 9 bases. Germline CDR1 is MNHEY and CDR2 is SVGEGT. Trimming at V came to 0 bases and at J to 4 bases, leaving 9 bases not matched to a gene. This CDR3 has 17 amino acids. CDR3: CASSYSATGGSTYGYTF. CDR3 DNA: TGTGCCAGCAGTTACTCCGCAACAGGGGGCTCTACCTATGGCTACACCTTC.

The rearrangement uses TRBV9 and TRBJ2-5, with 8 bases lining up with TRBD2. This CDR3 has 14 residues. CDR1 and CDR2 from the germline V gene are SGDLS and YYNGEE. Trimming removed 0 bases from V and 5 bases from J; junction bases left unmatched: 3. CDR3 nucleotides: TGTGCCAGCAGCGTAGTTGGCGGGAGGGAGACCCAGTACTTC. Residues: CASSVVGGRETQYF.

In DNA, the CDR3 is TGTGCCAGCAGCCAAAGCCGCTCGGGGGGCTATGGCTACACCTTC. Its protein is CASSQSRSGGYGYTF. The chain recombines TRBV14 with TRBJ1-2; a weak D match, TRBD1 (5 bases). Germline lookup yields CDR1 SGHDN and CDR2 FVKESK. The CDR3 runs to 15 residues. V lost 2 bases and J 4 bases, leaving 14 bases between the germline ends.

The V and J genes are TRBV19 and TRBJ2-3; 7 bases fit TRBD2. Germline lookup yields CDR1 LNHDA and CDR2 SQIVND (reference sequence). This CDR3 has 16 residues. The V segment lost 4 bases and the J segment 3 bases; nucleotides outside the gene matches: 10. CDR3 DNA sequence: TGTGCCAGTAGTAGAGGACGCGGGAGTGGGACAGATACGCAGTATTTT. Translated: CASSRGRGSGTDTQYF. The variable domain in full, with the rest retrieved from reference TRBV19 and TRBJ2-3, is DGGITQSPKYLFRKEGQNVTLSCEQNLNHDAMYWYRQDPGQGLRLIYYSQIVNDFQKGDIAEGYSVSREKKESFPLTVTSAQKNPTAFYLCASSRGRGSGTDTQYFGPGTRLTVL.

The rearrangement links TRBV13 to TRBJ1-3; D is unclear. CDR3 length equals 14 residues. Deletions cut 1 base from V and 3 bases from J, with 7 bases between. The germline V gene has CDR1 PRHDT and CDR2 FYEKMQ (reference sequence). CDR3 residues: CASSLAFNGNTIYF. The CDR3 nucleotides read TGTGCCAGCAGCTTAGCGTTTAATGGAAACACCATATATTTT.

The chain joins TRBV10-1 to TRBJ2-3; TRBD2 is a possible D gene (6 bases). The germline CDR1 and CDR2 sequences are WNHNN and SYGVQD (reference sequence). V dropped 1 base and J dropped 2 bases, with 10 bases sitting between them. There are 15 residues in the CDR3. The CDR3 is CASSELAGYTDTQYF. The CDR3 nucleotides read TGCGCCAGCAGTGAGTTGGCGGGGTACACAGATACGCAGTATTTT.

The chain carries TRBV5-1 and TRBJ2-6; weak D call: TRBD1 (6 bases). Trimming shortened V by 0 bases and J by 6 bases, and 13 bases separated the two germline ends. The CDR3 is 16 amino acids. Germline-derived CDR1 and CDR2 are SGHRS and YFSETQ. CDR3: CASSLGRGVVANVLTF. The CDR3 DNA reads TGCGCCAGCAGCTTGGGCAGGGGAGTCGTGGCCAACGTCCTGACTTTC.

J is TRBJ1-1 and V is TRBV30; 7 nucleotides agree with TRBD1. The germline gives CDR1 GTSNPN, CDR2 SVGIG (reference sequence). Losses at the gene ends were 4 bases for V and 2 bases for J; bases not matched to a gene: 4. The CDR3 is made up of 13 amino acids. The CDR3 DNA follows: TGTGCCTGGACCAGGGGGATTAACACTGAAGCTTTCTTT. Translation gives CAWTRGINTEAFF. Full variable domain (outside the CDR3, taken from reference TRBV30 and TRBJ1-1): SQTIHQWPATLVQPVGSPLSLECTVEGTSNPNLYWYRQAAGRGLQLLFYSVGIGQISSEVPQNLSASRPQDRQFILSSKKLLLSDSGFYLCAWTRGINTEAFFGQGTRLTVV.

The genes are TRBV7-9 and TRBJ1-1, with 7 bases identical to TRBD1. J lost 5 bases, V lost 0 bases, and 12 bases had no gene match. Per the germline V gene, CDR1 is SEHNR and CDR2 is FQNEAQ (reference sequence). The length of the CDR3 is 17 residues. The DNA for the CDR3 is TGTGCCAGCAGCTTAGCGCTGACAGGGAGTGGGTGGACTGAAGCTTTCTTT. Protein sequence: CASSLALTGSGWTEAFF. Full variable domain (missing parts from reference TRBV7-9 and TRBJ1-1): DTGVSQNPRHKITKRGQNVTFRCDPISEHNRLYWYRQTLGQGPEFLTYFQNEAQLEKSRLLSDRFSAERPKGSFSTLEIQRTEQGDSAMYLCASSLALTGSGWTEAFFGQGTRLTVV.

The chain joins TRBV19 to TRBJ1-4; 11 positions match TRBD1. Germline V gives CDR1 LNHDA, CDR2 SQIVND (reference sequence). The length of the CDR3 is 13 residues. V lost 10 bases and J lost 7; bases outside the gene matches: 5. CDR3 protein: CAILDRGREKLFF. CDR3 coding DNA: TGTGCCATCCTGGACAGGGGGCGTGAAAAACTGTTTTTT.

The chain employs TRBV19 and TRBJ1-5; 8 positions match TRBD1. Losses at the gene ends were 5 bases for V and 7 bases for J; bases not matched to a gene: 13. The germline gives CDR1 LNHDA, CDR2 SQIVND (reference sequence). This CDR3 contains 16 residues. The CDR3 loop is CASSSADRGAWQPQHF. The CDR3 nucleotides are TGTGCCAGTAGTTCGGCAGACAGGGGAGCTTGGCAGCCCCAGCATTTT.

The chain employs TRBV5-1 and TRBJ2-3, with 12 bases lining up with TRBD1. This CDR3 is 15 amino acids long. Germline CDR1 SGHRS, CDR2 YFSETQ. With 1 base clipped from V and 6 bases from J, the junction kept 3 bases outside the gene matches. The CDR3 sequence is CASSLRDRGPDTQYF. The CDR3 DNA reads TGCGCCAGCAGCTTGCGGGACAGGGGGCCGGATACGCAGTATTTT. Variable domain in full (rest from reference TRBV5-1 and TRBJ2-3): KAGVTQTPRYLIKTRGQQVTLSCSPISGHRSVSWYQQTPGQGLQFLFEYFSETQRNKGNFPGRFSGRQFSNSRSEMNVSTLELGDSALYLCASSLRDRGPDTQYFGPGTRLTVL.

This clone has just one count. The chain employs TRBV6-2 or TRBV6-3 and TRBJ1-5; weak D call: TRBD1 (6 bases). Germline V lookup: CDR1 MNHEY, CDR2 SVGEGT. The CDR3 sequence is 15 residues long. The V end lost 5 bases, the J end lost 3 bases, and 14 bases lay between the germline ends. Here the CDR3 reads CASSPRTDNNQPQHF. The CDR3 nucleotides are TGTGCCAGCAGTCCCCGGACAGACAACAATCAGCCCCAGCATTTT.

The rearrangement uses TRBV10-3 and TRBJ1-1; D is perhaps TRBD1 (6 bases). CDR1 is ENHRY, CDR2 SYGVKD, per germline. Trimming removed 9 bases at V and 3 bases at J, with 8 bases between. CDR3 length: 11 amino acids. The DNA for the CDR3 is TGTGCCATGTCAGGGGACACTGAAGCTTTCTTT. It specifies CAMSGDTEAFF.